These T cell receptor beta chains were read from a single sample in a study of blood T cell repertoires in COVID-19. The protocol was immunoSEQ multiplex PCR, while the TCRdb copy is restricted to in-frame clones and leaves out a portion. The sample gives 380,000 or so clones, more than 75% of which show up once; around 1.3% is in the top ten. Source material: PBMCs or T cells enriched from blood (not recorded which). These receptors were obtained from a man younger than 40 who had recovered from COVID-19. The CDR3 runs from the conserved cysteine through the conserved F or W. A D gene is named only where the DNA matches it firmly. Size values are once, few and many counts, or a class for expanded clones, and some rows have none.

V gene: TRBV7-3; D gene: .; CDR3 length: 14; J gene: TRBJ1-1; clone size: .; CDR3 protein: CASSLTGRKTEAFF; CDR3 DNA: TGTGCCAGCAGCTTAACAGGGAGGAAAACTGAAGCTTTCTTT
V gene: TRBV13; D gene: .; CDR3 length: 11; J gene: TRBJ1-1; clone size: .; CDR3 protein: CATRGGTEAFF; CDR3 DNA: TGTGCCACGCGGGGGGGCACTGAAGCTTTCTTT
V gene: TRBV19; D gene: TRBD1; CDR3 length: 14; J gene: TRBJ2-2; clone size: .; CDR3 protein: CASKGAFDTGELFF; CDR3 DNA: TGTGCCAGTAAGGGGGCGTTCGACACCGGGGAGCTGTTTTTT
V gene: TRBV19; D gene: .; CDR3 length: 14; J gene: TRBJ1-5; clone size: few; CDR3 protein: CATRLGSINQPQHF; CDR3 DNA: TGTGCCACCAGGTTGGGCAGCATTAATCAGCCCCAGCATTTT
V gene: TRBV10-3; D gene: .; CDR3 length: 14; J gene: TRBJ2-5; clone size: .; CDR3 protein: CATRVDGAKETQYF; CDR3 DNA: TGTGCCACCCGGGTTGATGGTGCCAAAGAGACCCAGTACTTC
V gene: TRBV6-2/TRBV6-3; D gene: TRBD1; CDR3 length: 15; J gene: TRBJ1-1; clone size: .; CDR3 protein: CASSSAGQGSPEAFF; CDR3 DNA: TGTGCCAGCAGTTCCGCGGGACAGGGGAGCCCTGAAGCTTTCTTT
V gene: TRBV6-5; D gene: .; CDR3 length: 15; J gene: TRBJ1-5; clone size: .; CDR3 protein: CASRGDRNSNQPQHF; CDR3 DNA: TGTGCCAGCAGGGGCGACAGGAATAGCAATCAGCCCCAGCATTTT
V gene: TRBV7-8; D gene: .; CDR3 length: 14; J gene: TRBJ1-5; clone size: once; CDR3 protein: CASSLGAVNQPQHF; CDR3 DNA: TGTGCCAGCAGCTTAGGGGCAGTCAATCAGCCCCAGCATTTT
V gene: TRBV3-1/TRBV3-2; D gene: TRBD1; CDR3 length: 14; J gene: TRBJ2-7; clone size: .; CDR3 protein: CASSPDRVFYEQYF; CDR3 DNA: TGTGCCAGCAGCCCAGACAGGGTTTTCTACGAGCAGTACTTC
V gene: TRBV18; D gene: TRBD1; CDR3 length: 18; J gene: TRBJ2-5; clone size: .; CDR3 protein: CASSPPMGGQGAGGTQYF; CDR3 DNA: TGTGCCAGCTCACCGCCCATGGGTGGACAGGGGGCAGGAGGGACCCAGTACTTC
V gene: TRBV6-5; D gene: .; CDR3 length: 15; J gene: TRBJ1-4; clone size: .; CDR3 protein: CASSYRGATNEKLFF; CDR3 DNA: TGTGCCAGCAGTTACAGAGGTGCAACTAATGAAAAACTGTTTTTT
V gene: TRBV5-1; D gene: .; CDR3 length: 14; J gene: TRBJ2-7; clone size: once; CDR3 protein: CASSLSPTPTEQYF; CDR3 DNA: TGCGCCAGCAGCCTAAGTCCTACCCCTACCGAGCAGTACTTC
V gene: TRBV7-2; D gene: .; CDR3 length: 16; J gene: TRBJ1-3; clone size: .; CDR3 protein: CASSQQGSGSGNTIYF; CDR3 DNA: TGTGCCAGCAGCCAACAGGGTTCAGGCTCTGGAAACACCATATATTTT
V gene: TRBV2; D gene: TRBD1; CDR3 length: 14; J gene: TRBJ2-1; clone size: .; CDR3 protein: CASPGDSQYNEQFF; CDR3 DNA: TGTGCCAGCCCCGGGGACAGTCAATACAATGAGCAGTTCTTC
V gene: TRBV27; D gene: TRBD1; CDR3 length: 18; J gene: TRBJ2-2; clone size: .; CDR3 protein: CASSRGAWGDRTTGELFF; CDR3 DNA: TGTGCCAGCAGCCGAGGAGCATGGGGGGACAGGACGACCGGGGAGCTGTTTTTT
V gene: TRBV14; D gene: .; CDR3 length: 13; J gene: TRBJ2-7; clone size: .; CDR3 protein: CASSPGSGAMQYF; CDR3 DNA: TGTGCCAGCAGCCCCGGCTCCGGAGCTATGCAGTACTTC
V gene: TRBV18; D gene: .; CDR3 length: 14; J gene: TRBJ2-7; clone size: .; CDR3 protein: CASSLSSGVHEQYF; CDR3 DNA: TGTGCCAGCTCACTAAGCTCAGGGGTCCACGAGCAGTACTTC
V gene: TRBV4-2; D gene: .; CDR3 length: 13; J gene: TRBJ1-5; clone size: .; CDR3 protein: CASSQYGGQPQHF; CDR3 DNA: TGTGCCAGCAGCCAATACGGAGGTCAGCCCCAGCATTTT
V gene: TRBV19; D gene: .; CDR3 length: 16; J gene: TRBJ1-5; clone size: .; CDR3 protein: CASTPGGKGSNQPQHF; CDR3 DNA: TGTGCCAGTACCCCTGGAGGGAAGGGGAGCAATCAGCCCCAGCATTTT
V gene: TRBV7-8; D gene: .; CDR3 length: 16; J gene: TRBJ1-3; clone size: .; CDR3 protein: CASSLVAVTAGNTIYF; CDR3 DNA: TGTGCCAGCAGCTTAGTAGCCGTAACTGCTGGAAACACCATATATTTT
V gene: TRBV30; D gene: .; CDR3 length: 12; J gene: TRBJ1-1; clone size: .; CDR3 protein: CAWSSTVTEAFF; CDR3 DNA: TGTGCCTGGAGTTCGACAGTGACTGAAGCTTTCTTT
V gene: TRBV11-3; D gene: .; CDR3 length: 16; J gene: TRBJ2-1; clone size: .; CDR3 protein: CASSSDRGAFYNEQFF; CDR3 DNA: TGTGCCAGCAGCTCCGATCGCGGGGCTTTCTACAATGAGCAGTTCTTC
V gene: TRBV7-8; D gene: .; CDR3 length: 14; J gene: TRBJ1-1; clone size: .; CDR3 protein: CASSLAWGDTEAFF; CDR3 DNA: TGTGCCAGCAGCTTAGCGTGGGGAGACACTGAAGCTTTCTTT
V gene: TRBV7-9; D gene: TRBD1; CDR3 length: 15; J gene: TRBJ2-3; clone size: .; CDR3 protein: CASSFSGGQTDTQYF; CDR3 DNA: TGTGCCAGCAGCTTTTCAGGGGGCCAAACAGATACGCAGTATTTT
V gene: TRBV27; D gene: TRBD1; CDR3 length: 11; J gene: TRBJ1-2; clone size: many; CDR3 protein: CASWDRVGYTF; CDR3 DNA: TGTGCCAGCTGGGACAGGGTCGGCTACACCTTC